The 21 T cell receptor beta chains presented below share a single source sample, sequenced in a study of early T cells in non-severe SARS-CoV-2 infection (dated by TCRdb to the early 2020s). The receptor library was made with 5' RACE. Data came from a NextSeq 500. In-frame beta chains were kept once TCRdb had trimmed the public reads at Q25 with fastp and called clones with MiXCR. Identical CDR3 protein sequences are pooled into one entry, listed with their most common genes and DNA. Within this sample are roughly 65,000 distinct CDR3 sequences, with 9.5% to 15% of them counted one time only. The top ten hold about 1.7% of the sample. Sequenced input: whole blood. These receptors came from an adult who was a healthcare worker with PCR-confirmed SARS-CoV-2 infection or an uninfected control (not recorded which).

This clonotype was seen a few times. The V call is TRBV2, the J call TRBJ2-7, with 8 bases lining up with TRBD1. Germline values: CDR1 SNHLY, CDR2 FYNNEI. This CDR3 region has 15 residues. V was pared by 5 bases and J by 0 bases, with 6 bases of the junction left unmatched. This chain's CDR3 is CASSRDRGVSYEQYF. CDR3 sequence (DNA): TGTGCCAGCAGTCGAGACAGGGGTGTCTCCTACGAGCAGTACTTC.

This clonotype came up many times. The V call is TRBV11-2, the J call TRBJ1-2; 7 nucleotides match TRBD1. After removal of 1 base from V and 6 bases from J, the junction contained 2 bases not matched to a gene. The length of the CDR3 is 13 residues. The germline V gene encodes CDR1 SGHAT and CDR2 FQNNGV. The CDR3 region is CASSLGTGDGYTF. Written as DNA, the CDR3 is TGTGCCAGCAGCTTAGGGACAGGAGATGGCTACACCTTC.

This clonotype has at least ten counts. This rearrangement joins TRBV7-9 to TRBJ1-2, with TRBD1 identical over 8 bases. This CDR3 is built from 16 residues. CDR1 is SEHNR and CDR2 is FQNEAQ in the germline V gene (reference sequence). The J segment lost 4 bases and the V segment lost 5 bases, leaving 12 bases of the junction unmatched. This chain's CDR3 is CASSPPGQEYFYGYTF. The CDR3 DNA reads as TGTGCCAGCAGCCCCCCGGGACAGGAGTACTTCTATGGCTACACCTTC.

Many counts were recorded for this clonotype. The chain recombines TRBV9 with TRBJ2-2, with D unresolved. CDR1 is SGDLS and CDR2 is YYNGEE in the germline V gene. Trimming removed 7 bases from V and 3 bases from J, with 10 bases in between. The CDR3 extends over 13 amino acids. In DNA form, the CDR3 reads TGTGCCAGCGGGAACAGCTACACCGGGGAGCTGTTTTTT. This sequence encodes CASGNSYTGELFF. The full variable domain, completed using reference TRBV9 and TRBJ2-2, is DSGVTQTPKHLITATGQRVTLRCSPRSGDLSVYWYQQSLDQGLQFLIQYYNGEERAKGNILERFSAQQFPDLHSELNLSSLELGDSALYFCASGNSYTGELFFGEGSRLTVL.

Many counts were recorded for this clonotype. The chain uses TRBV6-1 and TRBJ1-3; D uncertain. V lost 8 bases and J lost 0, with 17 bases in between. Germline loops: CDR1 MNHNS, CDR2 SASEGT. This CDR3 spans 16 amino acids. The CDR3 here is CASGDFSNSSGNTIYF. The CDR3 nucleotides read TGTGCCAGCGGAGACTTCTCCAATTCCTCTGGAAACACCATATATTTT.

At least ten counts were recorded for this clonotype. The chain employs TRBV10-3 and TRBJ1-2, with D possibly TRBD1 on 5 matching bases. The CDR3 contains 15 residues. Germline V gene data show CDR1 as ENHRY and CDR2 as SYGVKD. V lost 6 bases and J lost 7, with 21 bases in between. CDR3 residues: CAIRPGPPGAFGYTF. In DNA, the CDR3 is TGTGCCATCAGGCCCGGGCCCCCCGGGGCTTTTGGCTACACCTTC.

This clonotype was counted ten times or more. The chain has TRBV19 and TRBJ2-7, with 7 bases fitting TRBD2. Trimming removed 6 bases from V and 4 bases from J; junction bases left unmatched: 12. Germline lookup yields CDR1 LNHDA and CDR2 SQIVND (reference sequence). This CDR3 is 15 amino acids long. CDR3 DNA: TGTGCCAGTAGCCGATCAGGTTCGCGGGAGTACGAGCAGTACTTC. It specifies CASSRSGSREYEQYF.

This clonotype occurred many times. V and J are TRBV5-5 and TRBJ1-2; D is ambiguous. Germline loops: CDR1 SGHKS, CDR2 YYEKEE (reference sequence). V gave up 4 bases and J gave up 4 bases, with 11 bases separating them. There are 13 residues in the CDR3. The chain's CDR3 is CASSRDTIYGYTF. CDR3 bases: TGTGCCAGCAGCAGAGACACCATCTATGGCTACACCTTC.

This sequence joins TRBV7-2 and TRBJ2-3; no firm D call. Trimming left V 6 bases short and J 6 bases short, with 13 bases between. CDR1 and CDR2 (germline): SGHTA, FQGNSA. CDR3 length: 13 residues. CDR3: CASSETSGDTQYF. The CDR3, as DNA: TGTGCCAGCAGTGAAACGTCTGGGGATACGCAGTATTTT. The full variable domain, with the rest looked up from reference TRBV7-2 and TRBJ2-3, is GAGVSQSPSNKVTEKGKDVELRCDPISGHTALYWYRQSLGQGLEFLIYFQGNSAPDKSGLPSDRFSAERTGGSVSTLTIQRTQQEDSAVYLCASSETSGDTQYFGPGTRLTVL.

This clonotype was observed a handful of times. The V and J genes are TRBV11-2 and TRBJ2-7; 8 nucleotides line up with TRBD2. Germline loops: CDR1 SGHAT, CDR2 FQNNGV. Trimming took 4 bases from V and 8 from J; bases not matched to a gene: 16. This CDR3 is 16 amino acids long. The CDR3 sequence: CASSSLWGSGAFQQYF. The CDR3 region has the DNA TGTGCCAGCAGCTCCCTATGGGGTAGCGGGGCATTCCAGCAGTACTTC.

V usage is TRBV3-1 and J usage is TRBJ1-4; 7 nucleotides line up with TRBD1. Germline loops: CDR1 LGHDT, CDR2 YNNKEL (reference sequence). This CDR3 contains 15 residues. The ends lost 4 bases at V and 6 bases at J; junction bases unmatched: 8. Here the CDR3 reads CASSLPAGQYEKLFF. In DNA, the CDR3 is TGTGCCAGCAGCCTACCCGCGGGACAGTATGAAAAACTGTTTTTT.

This clonotype was detected ten times or more. The CDR3 DNA is TGTGCCAGCAGCTTAGAACTGGGGTCAAGTACCTTC. It is translated as CASSLELGSSTF. The V and J genes are TRBV11-2 and TRBJ1-2; no firm D call. V was trimmed by 0 bases and J by 14 bases, leaving 13 bases between them. Per germline, CDR1 SGHAT and CDR2 FQNNGV. CDR3 length: 12 amino acids.

The CDR3 region has the DNA TGTGCCAGCAGTTCTTCCGGGACTCCTGCGGGGGCCCAGTACTTC. Its translation is CASSSSGTPAGAQYF. This chain connects TRBV6-6 to TRBJ2-5; TRBD2 matches at 7 bases. The CDR3 is made up of 15 amino acids. V trimming: 4 bases; J trimming: 9 bases; junction bases outside the gene matches: 14. Looked up from germline, CDR1 is MNHNY and CDR2 is SVGAGI (reference sequence).

The genes are TRBV6-5 and TRBJ2-7; a weak D match, TRBD2 (5 bases). The CDR3 is 13 amino acids. Germline values: CDR1 MNHEY, CDR2 SVGAGI. Between the trimmed V and J ends, which lost 2 bases and 5 bases, there was a span of 10 bases. CDR3 sequence: CASSYNEGHEQYF. CDR3 nucleotides: TGTGCCAGCAGTTACAACGAGGGCCACGAGCAGTACTTC.

Only a few counts were recorded for this clonotype. The rearrangement links TRBV5-4 to TRBJ1-1, with D unclear. Trimming took off 0 bases at V and 1 base at J, with 7 bases between the two ends. This CDR3 comprises 14 residues. The germline V gene has CDR1 SGHNT and CDR2 YYREEE (reference sequence). The CDR3 here is CASSLESWNTEAFF. CDR3 bases: TGTGCCAGCAGCTTGGAAAGCTGGAACACTGAAGCTTTCTTT.

This clonotype was counted many times. The genes are TRBV3-1 and TRBJ2-7, with TRBD1 as a possible D gene (6 bases). The V and J ends lost 0 bases and 7 bases respectively, with 7 bases between them. The CDR3 loop spans 12 amino acids. Germline CDR1 LGHDT, CDR2 YNNKEL (reference sequence). CDR3 region: CASSQERGEQYF. The CDR3 nucleotides read TGTGCCAGCAGCCAAGAAAGGGGGGAGCAGTACTTC.

This clonotype was detected ten times or more. CDR3 DNA sequence: TGTGCCTGGAGTGAGGGTTTCAGCTATGGCTACACCTTC. Encoded protein: CAWSEGFSYGYTF. V and J are TRBV30 and TRBJ1-2; D unresolved. Germline V gene sequence: CDR1 GTSNPN, CDR2 SVGIG (reference sequence). V lost 1 base and J lost 4, with 10 bases in between. The CDR3 extends over 13 amino acids.

This clonotype was detected ten times or more. The gene calls are TRBV7-9 and TRBJ2-7; 7 nucleotides line up with TRBD1. The V and J ends lost 5 bases and 11 bases, in that order; junction bases with no gene match: 12. The CDR3 runs 13 residues. Germline CDR1 is SEHNR and CDR2 is FQNEAQ (reference sequence). The CDR3 is CASSHISGTEKYF. The CDR3 nucleotides read TGTGCCAGCAGCCACATATCCGGGACAGAAAAGTACTTC.

This clonotype has only a few counts. The V call is TRBV12-5, the J call TRBJ1-6; 9 bases line up with TRBD1. The V and J ends lost 0 bases and 4 bases, in that order; junction bases with no gene match: 10. There are 19 residues in the CDR3. The germline CDR1 and CDR2 sequences are LGHNT and FRNRAP. For the CDR3, the DNA is TGTGCTAGTGGTTTGGTCGGGACAGGGCTTAACCTATATAATTCACCCCTCCACTTT. Its protein is CASGLVGTGLNLYNSPLHF.

The rearrangement uses TRBV27 and TRBJ2-3; 7 nucleotides agree with TRBD1. V shed 6 bases, J shed 4 bases, and the junction held 4 bases outside the gene matches. This CDR3 has 13 residues. Germline CDR1 is MNHEY and CDR2 is SMNVEV (reference sequence). CDR3 DNA sequence: TGTGCCAGCAGAACAGGGGTGCCAGATACGCAGTATTTT. Amino acid sequence: CASRTGVPDTQYF.

In its sample, this clonotype was seen a few times. CDR3 sequence reads: CSATTGLEEKLFF. CDR3 nucleotide sequence: TGCAGTGCTACGACAGGGCTTGAGGAAAAACTGTTTTTT. This chain uses TRBV20-1 with TRBJ1-4, with 7 positions matching TRBD1. With 4 bases clipped from V and 8 bases from J, the junction kept 7 bases outside the gene matches. The CDR3 is 13 residues long. In germline, CDR1 is DFQATT, CDR2 SNEGSKA (reference sequence).